This TCR beta chain was observed in a study of monozygotic twins with cystic fibrosis. Study-wide points: Clonality was generally low (median around 0.0098), higher in the most severe patients. Monozygotic CF twins shared more identical nucleotide clonotypes than unrelated patients. In this small cohort, shared CDR3 numbers showed no association with age, concordance or disease severity. In 13 of 16 pairs, V gene usage was closest to the co-twin's.

TCRdb keeps only in-frame clones here, not all; method: immunoSEQ multiplex PCR. This sample yields 15,000 or so clones, of which approximately 98% are seen a single time; over 0.35% belongs to the top ten. Germline V gene lookup returns CDR1 ENHRY and CDR2 SYGVKD. The CDR3 consists of 15 residues. This clone is a singleton in its sample. Antigen specificity is unknown. One junction end does not reproduce the germline sequence, and a read error may be involved. This chain joins TRBV10-3 and TRBJ2-2; D is possibly TRBD1 (6 bases). Sequencing was done on a sample of blood. The sequence was obtained from a girl aged 2-10 years with cystic fibrosis. CDR3 DNA: TGTGCCTTCAGGGTTGGGACACTGAACACCGGGGAGCTGTTTTTT. Protein: CAFRVGTLNTGELFF.